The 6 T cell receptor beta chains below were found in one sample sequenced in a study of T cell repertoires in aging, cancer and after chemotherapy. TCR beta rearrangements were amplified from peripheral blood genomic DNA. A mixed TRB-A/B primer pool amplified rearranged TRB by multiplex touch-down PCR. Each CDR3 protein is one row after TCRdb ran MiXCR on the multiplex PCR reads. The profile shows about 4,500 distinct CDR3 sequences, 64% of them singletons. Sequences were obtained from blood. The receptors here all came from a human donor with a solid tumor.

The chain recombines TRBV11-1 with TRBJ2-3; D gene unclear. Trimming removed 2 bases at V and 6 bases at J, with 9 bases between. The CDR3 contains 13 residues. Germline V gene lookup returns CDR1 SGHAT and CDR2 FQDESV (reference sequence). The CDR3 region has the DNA TGTGCCAGCAGCTTAAGGGATTCCGATACGCAGTATTTT. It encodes CASSLRDSDTQYF.

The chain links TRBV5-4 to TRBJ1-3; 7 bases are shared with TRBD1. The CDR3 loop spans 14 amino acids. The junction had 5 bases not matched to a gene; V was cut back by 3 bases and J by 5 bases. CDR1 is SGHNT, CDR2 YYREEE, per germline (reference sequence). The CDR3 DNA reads TGTGCCAGCAGCTCTGACAGGGCACGAAACACCATATATTTT. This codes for CASSSDRARNTIYF.

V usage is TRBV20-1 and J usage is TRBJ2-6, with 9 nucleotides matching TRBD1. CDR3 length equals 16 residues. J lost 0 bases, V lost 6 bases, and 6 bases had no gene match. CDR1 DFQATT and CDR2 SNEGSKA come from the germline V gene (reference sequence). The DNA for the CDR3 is TGCAGTGCGTGGACAGGGGTCCCCTCTGGGGCCAACGTCCTGACTTTC. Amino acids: CSAWTGVPSGANVLTF.

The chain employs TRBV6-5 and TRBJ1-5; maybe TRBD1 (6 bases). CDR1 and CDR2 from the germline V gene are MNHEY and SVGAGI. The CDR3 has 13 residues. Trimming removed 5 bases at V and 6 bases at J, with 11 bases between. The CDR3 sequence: CASSHREGQPQHF. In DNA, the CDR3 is TGTGCCAGCAGTCACAGGGAGGGTCAGCCCCAGCATTTT.

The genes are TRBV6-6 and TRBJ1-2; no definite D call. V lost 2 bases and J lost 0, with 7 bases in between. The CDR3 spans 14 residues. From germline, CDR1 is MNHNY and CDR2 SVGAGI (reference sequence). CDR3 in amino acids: CASSYGSSNYGYTF. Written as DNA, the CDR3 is TGTGCCAGCAGTTACGGGAGCTCTAACTATGGCTACACCTTC.

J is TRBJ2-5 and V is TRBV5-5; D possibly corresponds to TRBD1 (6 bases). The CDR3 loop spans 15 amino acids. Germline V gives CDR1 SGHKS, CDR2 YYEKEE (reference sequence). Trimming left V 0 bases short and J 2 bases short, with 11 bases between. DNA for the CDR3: TGTGCCAGCAGCTTGGCGGGCAGGGGTCAAGAGACCCAGTACTTC. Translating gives CASSLAGRGQETQYF.